This T cell receptor (beta chain) emerged from a study of patients and donors after allogeneic stem cell transplantation. The germline V gene has CDR1 MGHRA and CDR2 YSYEKL. The CDR3 is made up of 15 amino acids. The V end was cut by 4 bases, the J end by 8 bases, with 20 bases between. TCRdb fed the RT-PCR reads into MiXCR, producing one record per CDR3 protein. This table holds approximately 160,000 distinct CDR3 sequences, approximately 28% found once. The sequence was collected from a human donor who was either an allogeneic HSCT recipient or a stem cell or donor lymphocyte infusion donor (not recorded which). It is not recorded whose cells these are; they may come from a transplant donor. The V call is TRBV4-1, the J call TRBJ1-2; D remains ambiguous. Sequenced input: blood, either unsorted or a sorted T cell fraction (not recorded which). The CDR3: CASSPPIGMARGYTF. The CDR3 DNA sequence: TGCGCCAGCAGCCCCCCCATCGGAATGGCCAGGGGCTACACCTTC.